This T cell receptor (beta chain) was retrieved from a study of T-cell reconstitution after alpha-beta-depleted transplantation in children. The authors prepared the TCRbeta library with unique molecular identifiers. TCRdb independently ran MiXCR on the PCR reads; one entry per CDR3 protein. The table lists fewer than 500,000 distinct CDR3 sequences, over 40% of them singletons. Trimming removed 4 bases at V and 2 bases at J, with 15 bases between. The germline CDR1 and CDR2 sequences are MNHEY and SVGEGT. CDR3 length equals 15 residues. This TCR was sampled from a girl aged 2-10 years with aplastic anemia, due to receive a stem cell transplant. This material consisted of PBMCs, taken before TCRalphabeta/CD19-depleted stem cell transplant. V gene TRBV6-2 or TRBV6-3 combines with J gene TRBJ2-7; D might be TRBD1 or TRBD2, each matching 5 bases. DNA for the CDR3: TGTGCCAGCAGTTCCCGCCCGGGACCCGCCTACGAGCAGTACTTC. It encodes CASSSRPGPAYEQYF.